The present T cell receptor (beta chain) was sequenced within a study of blood T cell repertoires in COVID-19. CDR3 size: 14 residues. The germline CDR1 and CDR2 sequences are PRHDT and FYEKMQ (reference sequence). After removal of 5 bases from V and 3 bases from J, the junction contained 6 bases not matched to a gene. Authors' data handling: The authors estimated nucleated cell counts from reference gene primer amplification. Assay used: immunoSEQ multiplex PCR; TCRdb lists only in-frame clones, some missing. V and J calls and clone size are as listed in that table; D and trimming were resolved from the DNA. The sample lists roughly 240,000 clones; more than 70% were seen once.

The chain carries TRBV13 and TRBJ2-5; 7 bases agree with TRBD2. The TCR comes from a woman older than 75 with COVID-19, enrolled during active disease. Sequenced input: peripheral blood. DNA of the CDR3: TGTGCCAGCAGCCTTTCTAGCGGTAAAGAGACCCAGTACTTC. Its translation is CASSLSSGKETQYF.